This passage covers 23 T cell receptor beta chains from one sample sequenced in a study of shared clonotypes between healthy human individuals. Data came from immunoSEQ multiplex PCR; TCRdb stores just in-frame clones and leaves some out. The table has under 350,000 clones, around 87% seen once. Material: memory CD8+ T cells sorted from blood. Subset: CD45RO+ cells pooled with CCR7-negative TemRA cells. The receptors stem from a man aged 18 to 29 in good health.

The chain has TRBV11-1 and TRBJ2-7; weak D call: TRBD1 (5 bases). The CDR3 loop spans 15 amino acids. The germline V and J ends were trimmed by 5 bases and 5 bases, with 19 bases remaining between them. Germline CDR1 reads SGHAT; CDR2 reads FQDESV (reference sequence). Here the CDR3 reads CASSIPGLFGDEQYF. The CDR3 DNA reads as TGTGCCAGCAGCATCCCAGGGCTCTTTGGTGACGAGCAGTACTTC.

V is TRBV5-6 and J is TRBJ1-3; no clear D. CDR1 SGHDT and CDR2 YYEEEE come from the germline V gene. Trimming cost V 0 bases and J 6 bases, with 7 bases left between them. The CDR3 is made up of 13 amino acids. CDR3: CASSLVELNTIYF. The CDR3 region has the DNA TGTGCCAGCAGCTTGGTCGAACTAAACACCATATATTTT.

The genes are TRBV27 and TRBJ1-2, with 9 bases matching TRBD1. The ends lost 5 bases at V and 3 bases at J; junction bases unmatched: 4. The CDR3 is made up of 14 amino acids. Germline CDR1 is MNHEY and CDR2 is SMNVEV (reference sequence). Written as DNA, the CDR3 is TGTGCCAGCAGTGGCACAGGGGGCGACTATGGCTACACCTTC. The encoded protein is CASSGTGGDYGYTF.

This chain connects TRBV6-1 to TRBJ2-3; D perhaps matches TRBD1 (5 bases). The germline V and J ends were trimmed by 2 bases and 6 bases, with 15 bases remaining between them. The germline gives CDR1 MNHNS, CDR2 SASEGT. The CDR3 loop spans 15 amino acids. The CDR3 spells CASSEIDSARDTQYF. In DNA form, the CDR3 reads TGTGCCAGCAGTGAAATTGACAGCGCGAGGGATACGCAGTATTTT.

This chain uses TRBV28 with TRBJ1-1; TRBD1 is a possible D gene (5 bases). The CDR3 loop spans 13 amino acids. The germline gives CDR1 MDHEN, CDR2 SYDVKM. Trimming cost V 5 bases and J 3 bases, with 10 bases left between them. The CDR3 DNA reads TGTGCCAGCAGTCGAGACAGATACACTGAAGCTTTCTTT. It yields the protein CASSRDRYTEAFF.

This sequence joins TRBV7-9 and TRBJ2-1, with TRBD2 identical over 10 bases. CDR1 is SEHNR and CDR2 is FQNEAQ in the germline V gene (reference sequence). Losses at the gene ends were 2 bases for V and 3 bases for J; bases not matched to a gene: 4. This CDR3 has 16 residues. The CDR3 sequence is CASSLIGLAVYNEQFF. CDR3 DNA sequence: TGTGCCAGCAGCTTAATAGGACTAGCGGTCTACAATGAGCAGTTCTTC.

The chain uses TRBV2 and TRBJ2-1, with 12 bases fitting TRBD2. Germline V gene data show CDR1 as SNHLY and CDR2 as FYNNEI. Trimming cost V 10 bases and J 2 bases; bases outside gene matches: 15. The CDR3 runs 18 residues. CDR3 in amino acids: CATLLTSGRGGPYNEQFF. Here the CDR3 DNA reads TGTGCCACCCTATTGACTAGCGGGAGAGGGGGGCCCTACAATGAGCAGTTCTTC.

The genes are TRBV30 and TRBJ1-2; D gene ambiguous. The germline V gene encodes CDR1 GTSNPN and CDR2 SVGIG (reference sequence). The V and J ends lost 3 bases and 1 base respectively, with 9 bases between them. The CDR3 covers 13 residues. The CDR3 is CAWSRVLNYGYTF. The DNA for the CDR3 is TGTGCCTGGAGCCGAGTACTTAACTATGGCTACACCTTC.

The chain couples TRBV27 to TRBJ2-1, with D perhaps matching TRBD1 (6 bases). This CDR3 region has 16 residues. Germline CDR1 and CDR2: MNHEY and SMNVEV (reference sequence). Between the trimmed V and J ends, which lost 4 bases and 6 bases, there was a span of 19 bases. The CDR3 nucleotides are TGTGCCAGCAGTTACGGCGAGGCCCCAGGGGTCAATGAGCAGTTCTTC. Translation: CASSYGEAPGVNEQFF.

In its sample, this clone was seen a few times. This chain uses TRBV6-1 with TRBJ1-5, with unresolved D. The V gene's germline CDR1 is MNHNS and CDR2 SASEGT. The V end lost 10 bases, the J end lost 0 bases, and 16 bases lay between the germline ends. CDR3 length: 15 amino acids. CDR3 loop: CATRFVPDSNQPQHF. The CDR3 bases are TGTGCCACGCGGTTCGTTCCTGATAGCAATCAGCCCCAGCATTTT.

DNA for the CDR3: TGTGCCAGCAGTCCCCAACAGGGGAATCAGCCCCAGCATTTT. Translation gives CASSPQQGNQPQHF. This chain connects TRBV27 to TRBJ1-5; 7 nucleotides agree with TRBD1. Germline V CDR1 and CDR2: MNHEY, SMNVEV (reference sequence). With V trimmed by 5 bases and J by 4 bases, 5 bases remained unmatched. The CDR3 contains 14 residues.

The chain links TRBV6-6 to TRBJ2-7; TRBD2 matches 8 bases. Trimming cost V 5 bases and J 4 bases; bases outside gene matches: 13. Germline V gene sequence: CDR1 MNHNY, CDR2 SVGAGI (reference sequence). This CDR3 is built from 16 residues. CDR3 nucleotide sequence: TGTGCCAGCAGTAGTTCTATAGCGGGATCCACGTACGAGCAGTACTTC. It is translated as CASSSSIAGSTYEQYF.

V gene TRBV7-9 combines with J gene TRBJ2-7; 8 bases are a match to TRBD1. The CDR3 runs to 15 residues. J was trimmed by 5 bases and V by 5 bases; bases with no gene match: 11. Germline V lookup: CDR1 SEHNR, CDR2 FQNEAQ (reference sequence). In DNA, the CDR3 is TGTGCCAGCAGCCCTCCCCGGACAGGGAACGACGAGCAGTACTTC. Translation: CASSPPRTGNDEQYF.

The V and J genes are TRBV6-1 and TRBJ1-6; no clear D. The CDR3 length is 17 residues. Trimming removed 1 base at V and 4 bases at J, with 14 bases between. Germline V gene lookup returns CDR1 MNHNS and CDR2 SASEGT. CDR3 in DNA: TGTGCCAGCAGTGAAGGTGGCGTGGCAGCTTATAATTCACCCCTCCACTTT. Its protein product is CASSEGGVAAYNSPLHF.

The DNA of the CDR3 is TGCGCCAGCAGCCAGCCGACAGGGGGGAACTATGGCTACACCTTC. Protein sequence: CASSQPTGGNYGYTF. The chain has TRBV4-1 and TRBJ1-2; TRBD1 aligns across 9 bases. The CDR3 has 15 amino acids. Trimming at V came to 3 bases and at J to 2 bases, leaving 4 bases not matched to a gene. Germline V lookup: CDR1 MGHRA, CDR2 YSYEKL.

The gene calls are TRBV7-9 and TRBJ1-4; unclear D gene. CDR1 is SEHNR and CDR2 is FQNEAQ in the germline V gene (reference sequence). The CDR3 totals 14 residues. Trimming pared 2 bases from V and 7 bases from J, leaving 11 bases between. CDR3 region: CASSLTDKSEKLFF. CDR3 DNA: TGTGCCAGCAGCTTAACAGATAAGAGTGAAAAACTGTTTTTT.

The J gene is TRBJ2-3, the V gene TRBV10-1; D may be TRBD1 or TRBD2 (5 bases each). Between the trimmed V and J ends, which lost 3 bases and 2 bases, there was a span of 12 bases. CDR1 WNHNN and CDR2 SYGVQD come from the germline V gene (reference sequence). This CDR3 spans 15 amino acids. The CDR3 loop is CASSDGDGNTDTQYF. CDR3 DNA: TGCGCCAGCAGTGATGGGGACGGAAACACAGATACGCAGTATTTT.

This chain joins TRBV13 and TRBJ2-7, with D unclear. This CDR3 comprises 12 residues. Trimming pared 8 bases from V and 2 bases from J, leaving 10 bases between. Germline assignment: CDR1 PRHDT and CDR2 FYEKMQ (reference sequence). CDR3 coding DNA: TGTGCCAGCGGGCGGAGAGCCTACGAGCAGTACTTC. It specifies CASGRRAYEQYF.

This clone was counted once. This chain connects TRBV5-5 to TRBJ2-7; 9 bases match TRBD2. V lost 0 bases, J lost 4 bases, and 5 bases stayed unmatched. Per the germline V gene, CDR1 is SGHKS and CDR2 is YYEKEE (reference sequence). The CDR3 runs to 15 residues. The CDR3 is CASSLVLAGLYEQYF. The CDR3 nucleotides are TGTGCCAGCAGCTTGGTTCTAGCGGGACTTTACGAGCAGTACTTC. Combining the CDR3 with reference TRBV5-5 and TRBJ2-7 gives the whole variable domain DAGVTQSPTHLIKTRGQQVTLRCSPISGHKSVSWYQQVLGQGPQFIFQYYEKEERGRGNFPDRFSARQFPNYSSELNVNALLLGDSALYLCASSLVLAGLYEQYFGPGTRLTVT.

Of note for this clone: Other DNA sequences from this sample encode an identical CDR3 as well. The chain joins TRBV11-2 to TRBJ2-7; 9 bases map to TRBD1. The CDR3 spans 16 residues. The V and J ends lost 0 bases and 0 bases, in that order; junction bases with no gene match: 3. Germline V gives CDR1 SGHAT, CDR2 FQNNGV. The DNA for the CDR3 is TGTGCCAGCAGCTTAGACCCGGGACAGGGCTCCTACGAGCAGTACTTC. Its protein product is CASSLDPGQGSYEQYF.

This clone has a single count. The V call is TRBV18, the J call TRBJ1-5, with 7 bases fitting TRBD1. V trimming: 3 bases; J trimming: 6 bases; junction bases outside the gene matches: 5. CDR1 is KGHSH and CDR2 is LQKENI in the germline V gene. This CDR3 is built from 14 residues. The CDR3 DNA reads TGTGCCAGCTCACCGACAGGGCGCGTTCAGCCCCAGCATTTT. Amino acid sequence: CASSPTGRVQPQHF.

This chain joins TRBV13 and TRBJ2-7; D unclear. Germline V gene sequence: CDR1 PRHDT, CDR2 FYEKMQ (reference sequence). The CDR3 spans 14 residues. V lost 0 bases and J lost 0, with 6 bases in between. The CDR3 region is CASSLGAISYEQYF. In nucleotides, the CDR3 is TGTGCCAGCAGCTTAGGTGCCATCTCCTACGAGCAGTACTTC.

This clone was observed once. The chain couples TRBV9 to TRBJ1-2; TRBD1 matches 10 bases. CDR1 SGDLS and CDR2 YYNGEE come from the germline V gene. V was clipped by 4 bases and J by 5 bases; unmatched bases: 8. This CDR3 has 15 residues. This CDR3 reads CASSPSGTGAYGYTF. The CDR3, as DNA: TGTGCCAGCAGCCCCTCCGGGACAGGGGCTTATGGCTACACCTTC.